The source of this T cell receptor (beta chain) is a study of radiotherapy plus CTLA-4 blockade in lung cancer. Study background: Across the patients, objective responses occurred in more than 15%, and disease control in 30% to 40%.

As for this clone: Its antigen is not identified.

This CDR3 is 18 amino acids long. Trimming at V came to 2 bases and at J to 6 bases, leaving 13 bases not matched to a gene. CDR1 and CDR2 from the germline V gene are MGHDK and SYGVNS. Here immunoSEQ multiplex PCR was the method, and the copy in TCRdb shows in-frame clones only, minus some. The data contain 35,000 to 50,000 clones, about three quarters of them seen just once; the ten biggest clones take up roughly 3.5%. General study findings and limits: Blood saw expansion of tumor-derived TCR clones after radiotherapy plus ipilimumab.

Treatment of patients with chemo-refractory metastatic non-small-cell lung cancer consisted of focal radiation plus CTLA-4 blockade with ipilimumab. Sequenced material: peripheral blood, taken from a patient treated with radiotherapy plus ipilimumab. The V call is TRBV25-1, the J call TRBJ2-1; the match to TRBD2 covers 10 bases. This TCR was recovered from a human donor with non-small cell lung cancer who had a complete response to radiotherapy plus ipilimumab. The CDR3 here is CASSEVMSQREGPNEQFF. The CDR3 coding sequence is TGTGCCAGCAGTGAAGTTATGAGTCAGCGGGAGGGCCCCAATGAGCAGTTCTTC.